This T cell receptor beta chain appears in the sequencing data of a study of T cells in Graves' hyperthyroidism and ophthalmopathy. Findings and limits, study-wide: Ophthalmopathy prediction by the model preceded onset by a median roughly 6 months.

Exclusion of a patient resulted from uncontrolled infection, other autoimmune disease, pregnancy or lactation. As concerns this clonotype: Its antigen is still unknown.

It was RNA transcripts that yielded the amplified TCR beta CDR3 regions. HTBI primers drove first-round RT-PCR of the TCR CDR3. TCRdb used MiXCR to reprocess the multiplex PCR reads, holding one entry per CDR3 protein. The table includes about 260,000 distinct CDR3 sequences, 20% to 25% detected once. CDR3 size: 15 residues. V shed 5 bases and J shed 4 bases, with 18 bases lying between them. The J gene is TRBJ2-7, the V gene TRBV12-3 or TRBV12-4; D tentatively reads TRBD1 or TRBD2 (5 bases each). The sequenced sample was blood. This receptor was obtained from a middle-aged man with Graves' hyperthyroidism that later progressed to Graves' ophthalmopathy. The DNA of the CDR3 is TGTGCCAGCAGTCGAGGGACCTCCGGGGAATACGAGCAGTACTTC. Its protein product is CASSRGTSGEYEQYF.